Listed below are T cell receptor beta chains from one sample, sequenced in a study of cytomegalovirus exposure and HLA in healthy donors. The data were produced by immunoSEQ multiplex PCR, yet TCRdb's version contains in-frame clones alone and is incomplete. The record lists roughly 120,000 clones, of which the ten most abundant hold more than 3.5%. Sequencing used PBMCs. The receptors shown here come from a man under 40 in good health and CMV-seronegative. Each CDR3 is given with its conserved first and last residue. A D gene is named only where the DNA matches it firmly.

d_call,j_call,v_call,cdr3_aa,cdr3_nt
-,TRBJ2-3,TRBV7-2,CASVRTGSTDTQYF,TGTGCCAGCGTCCGGACTGGGAGCACAGATACGCAGTATTTT
-,TRBJ1-1,TRBV6-1,CASSEGGGAFF,TGTGCCAGCAGTGAAGGTGGGGGGGCTTTCTTT
-,TRBJ1-1,TRBV5-1,CASSFGGAGSTEAFF,TGCGCCAGCAGCTTTGGGGGCGCAGGGTCCACTGAAGCTTTCTTT
-,TRBJ1-1,TRBV18,CASSPRRSGDRGENPEAFF,TGTGCCAGCTCACCACGAAGATCAGGGGATCGGGGCGAGAACCCTGAAGCTTTCTTT
-,TRBJ1-2,TRBV9,CASSVAGQAYGYTF,TGTGCCAGCAGCGTAGCTGGGCAGGCATATGGCTACACCTTC
TRBD1,TRBJ1-1,TRBV2,CAYRQGRGTEAFF,TGTGCCTACAGACAGGGGCGGGGTACTGAAGCTTTCTTT
TRBD1,TRBJ2-7,TRBV5-1,CASSPRGQGYHEQYF,TGCGCCAGCAGCCCCCGCGGACAGGGGTACCACGAGCAGTACTTC
-,TRBJ2-5,TRBV4-2,CASSPLPSTPWRETQYF,TGTGCCAGCAGCCCCCTCCCCTCGACCCCTTGGAGGGAGACCCAGTACTTC
TRBD1,TRBJ1-2,TRBV5-1,CASSLGTGEGYTF,TGCGCCAGCAGCTTAGGGACAGGGGAAGGCTACACCTTC
TRBD1,TRBJ1-3,TRBV14,CASSQGDRGRVGNTIYF,TGTGCCAGCAGCCAAGGGGACAGGGGGCGGGTTGGAAACACCATATATTTT
TRBD1,TRBJ2-5,TRBV6-1,CASGQGAFETQYF,TGTGCCAGCGGACAGGGGGCTTTTGAGACCCAGTACTTC